These 11 T cell receptor beta chains were all obtained from the same sample, sequenced in a study of blood T cell repertoires in COVID-19. Clones were sequenced by immunoSEQ multiplex PCR, and TCRdb holds only the in-frame ones, with some missing. The data show 100,000 to 150,000 clones, around 83% seen once. Sequencing was carried out using peripheral blood. These receptors all stem from a man aged 40-50 years with active or convalescent COVID-19.

The chain carries TRBV27 and TRBJ2-3, with D possibly being TRBD2 (6 bases). Trimming removed 6 bases at V and 2 bases at J, with 18 bases between. Germline CDR1 reads MNHEY; CDR2 reads SMNVEV (reference sequence). The CDR3 has 16 amino acids. The CDR3 nucleotides read TGTGCCAGCAGCCTGGGGCTAGCGCGACCCACAGATACGCAGTATTTT. It encodes CASSLGLARPTDTQYF.

This clone was counted between two and nine times. The chain joins TRBV4-3 to TRBJ2-6; D may be TRBD2 (5 bases). The CDR3 length is 15 residues. V gave up 5 bases and J gave up 2 bases, with 10 bases separating them. The germline gives CDR1 LGHNA, CDR2 YSLEER. DNA for the CDR3: TGCGCCAGCAGCTCCGCCGGGGCTGGGGCCAACGTCCTGACTTTC. Its translation is CASSSAGAGANVLTF.

This clone was observed a few times. The rearrangement links TRBV29-1 to TRBJ2-1, with 7 nucleotides matching TRBD1. Germline V gene sequence: CDR1 SQVTM, CDR2 ANQGSEA. The CDR3 runs 12 residues. The V and J ends lost 7 bases and 7 bases, in that order; junction bases with no gene match: 7. The CDR3 region is CSGQGGRNEQFF. CDR3 in DNA: TGCAGCGGACAGGGTGGGCGGAATGAGCAGTTCTTC.

The V and J genes are TRBV5-1 and TRBJ1-1, with D unclear. Trimming removed 5 bases at V and 0 bases at J, with 8 bases between. The CDR3 runs to 13 residues. Germline-derived CDR1 and CDR2 are SGHRS and YFSETQ. The CDR3 is CASRADLNTEAFF. The CDR3 DNA sequence: TGCGCCAGCAGAGCGGACCTGAACACTGAAGCTTTCTTT.

V gene TRBV6-5 combines with J gene TRBJ1-2; the D gene is possibly TRBD1 (6 bases). This CDR3 spans 15 amino acids. V gave up 4 bases and J gave up 0 bases, with 12 bases separating them. Germline loops: CDR1 MNHEY, CDR2 SVGAGI. CDR3 DNA: TGTGCCAGCAGTTTGTCGACAGGATCTAACTATGGCTACACCTTC. As protein: CASSLSTGSNYGYTF.

This clone occurred once. This chain uses TRBV7-9 with TRBJ2-2; 9 positions agree with TRBD1. CDR1 is SEHNR, CDR2 FQNEAQ, per germline (reference sequence). CDR3 size: 15 residues. V shed 3 bases, J shed 3 bases, and the junction held 2 bases outside the gene matches. CDR3 DNA sequence: TGTGCCAGCAGCTTCACAGGGGGCGACACCGGGGAGCTGTTTTTT. Translated, it gives CASSFTGGDTGELFF.

The rearrangement joins TRBV7-2 to TRBJ1-1, with 8 bases matching TRBD1. The V segment lost 10 bases and the J segment 0 bases; nucleotides outside the gene matches: 7. The CDR3 has 14 residues. The germline CDR1 and CDR2 sequences are SGHTA and FQGNSA. Here the CDR3 reads CATKAGGLNTEAFF. CDR3 nucleotide sequence: TGTGCCACCAAGGCAGGGGGCTTGAACACTGAAGCTTTCTTT.

This chain joins TRBV5-5 and TRBJ1-4, with D perhaps TRBD1 (6 bases). Germline assignment: CDR1 SGHKS and CDR2 YYEKEE (reference sequence). The CDR3 has 15 amino acids. The V end was cut by 0 bases, the J end by 5 bases, with 11 bases between. The CDR3 coding sequence is TGTGCCAGCAGCTTGGCAGGGGCTATCAATGAAAAACTGTTTTTT. Its protein product is CASSLAGAINEKLFF.

The rearrangement uses TRBV29-1 and TRBJ2-7; unclear D gene. With 5 bases removed from V and 1 base from J, the gap between germline ends came to 6 bases. Germline CDR1 is SQVTM and CDR2 is ANQGSEA. The CDR3 sequence is 11 residues long. The CDR3 reads CSVQWSYEQYF. CDR3 coding DNA: TGCAGCGTTCAGTGGTCCTACGAGCAGTACTTC.

The chain couples TRBV5-1 to TRBJ1-3; unclear D gene. CDR1 and CDR2 from the germline V gene are SGHRS and YFSETQ. Trimming took off 4 bases at V and 0 bases at J, with 11 bases between the two ends. This CDR3 contains 15 residues. CDR3 coding DNA: TGCGCCAGCAGCCCAAACCCGGGCTCTGGAAACACCATATATTTT. Translation gives CASSPNPGSGNTIYF.

This chain connects TRBV19 to TRBJ2-2, with a possible D match to TRBD2 (5 bases). Germline V gives CDR1 LNHDA, CDR2 SQIVND (reference sequence). The CDR3 runs to 14 residues. The V gene lost 3 bases and the J gene lost 3 bases, with 8 bases spanning the gap. The CDR3 DNA follows: TGTGCCAGTAGTATGAGGGCCGACACCGGGGAGCTGTTTTTT. Amino acid sequence: CASSMRADTGELFF.